This T cell receptor beta chain was obtained from a study of cytomegalovirus exposure and HLA in healthy donors. Study-wide points: Per published accounts, TCR beta sequences correctly predicted the HLA-A and HLA-B alleles of most subjects. In terms of immune exposure information, only CMV serostatus was available. A later analysis associated 16,000 or so TCR beta sequences with HLA alleles at a 0.05 false discovery rate. Among the CMV-associated chains, a few were confirmed in vitro as specific for CMV antigens.

To note about this clone: Its antigen is unidentified.

Germline CDR1 reads SGHAT; CDR2 reads FQNNGV. There are 15 residues in the CDR3. The V end was cut by 2 bases, the J end by 3 bases, with 11 bases between. The study ran its PCR with 60 Vbeta and 13 Jbeta primers. Data came from immunoSEQ multiplex PCR; TCRdb stores just in-frame clones and leaves some out. Of around 140,000 clones in the sample, about three quarters are singletons; the top ten hold roughly 4%. V is TRBV11-2 and J is TRBJ1-3; D call uncertain. This TCR was sampled from a man aged 45 to 65 in good health and CMV-seropositive. The specimen was PBMCs. Here the CDR3 reads CASSLPRVGGNTIYF. The CDR3 DNA follows: TGTGCCAGCAGCTTACCCCGAGTCGGTGGAAACACCATATATTTT.